This passage covers 21 T cell receptor beta chains from one sample sequenced in a study of blood T cell repertoires in COVID-19. Data came from immunoSEQ multiplex PCR; TCRdb stores just in-frame clones and leaves some out. The repertoire has 220,000 or so clones, roughly 84% of them found once; the top ten carry 2.9%. The specimen was peripheral blood. The receptors were gathered from a man aged 50-60 years who had recovered from COVID-19.

The rearrangement joins TRBV29-1 to TRBJ2-1; weak D call: TRBD1 (5 bases). Trimming took 6 bases from V and 7 from J, leaving 25 bases between them. CDR3 length: 16 residues. CDR1 and CDR2 (germline): SQVTM, ANQGSEA. Written as DNA, the CDR3 is TGCAGCGTGGCCCCTAGGGGCACTCCTCTTGGGAATGAGCAGTTCTTC. Residues: CSVAPRGTPLGNEQFF.

The gene calls are TRBV5-1 and TRBJ2-7; the match to TRBD2 covers 7 bases. The CDR3 length is 15 residues. CDR1 SGHRS and CDR2 YFSETQ come from the germline V gene. V lost 3 bases to trimming and J lost 7 bases; unmatched junction nucleotides: 13. DNA of the CDR3: TGCGCCAGCAGCTCCAGGCGGGACTACCCAGGGGAGCAGTACTTC. Translation: CASSSRRDYPGEQYF.

The chain employs TRBV11-2 and TRBJ1-4; 7 nucleotides line up with TRBD1. Germline CDR1 reads SGHAT; CDR2 reads FQNNGV. The CDR3 is 14 residues long. Trimming removed 5 bases from V and 7 bases from J; junction bases left unmatched: 7. The CDR3 reads CASSKTGMGEKLFF. The CDR3, as DNA: TGTGCCAGCAGCAAGACAGGGATGGGTGAAAAACTGTTTTTT.

This clone is a singleton in its sample. The chain joins TRBV7-6 to TRBJ2-3; D is perhaps TRBD2 (6 bases). Trimming cost V 2 bases and J 0 bases, with 15 bases left between them. The CDR3 runs 17 residues. CDR1 SGHVS and CDR2 FNYEAQ come from the germline V gene. The CDR3 nucleotides read TGTGCCAGCAGCTTACAAAGTCGGGGGAGCAGCACAGATACGCAGTATTTT. Its protein is CASSLQSRGSSTDTQYF.

The chain joins TRBV2 to TRBJ2-4, with 8 positions matching TRBD1. This CDR3 is 17 amino acids long. Germline loops: CDR1 SNHLY, CDR2 FYNNEI. The V and J ends lost 2 bases and 2 bases, in that order; junction bases with no gene match: 8. The CDR3 here is CASSEPHDRGPKNIQYF. DNA of the CDR3: TGTGCCAGCAGTGAACCCCACGACAGGGGACCCAAAAACATTCAGTACTTC.

With regard to this clone: Other DNA sequences in the same sample also yield this CDR3. CDR3 bases: TGTGCCAGCAGCTTACGGGGGGAGACCCAGTACTTC. It translates to CASSLRGETQYF. This chain links TRBV7-9 with TRBJ2-5; possible D gene TRBD2, 6 bases. The germline V gene has CDR1 SEHNR and CDR2 FQNEAQ (reference sequence). The length of the CDR3 is 12 residues. Trimming removed 2 bases at V and 5 bases at J, with 6 bases between.

This chain connects TRBV2 to TRBJ1-6, with 8 bases that match TRBD1. The CDR3 spans 15 residues. The germline V gene encodes CDR1 SNHLY and CDR2 FYNNEI. The V gene end was trimmed by 6 bases and the J gene end by 10 bases; junction bases not matched to a gene: 11. CDR3 DNA: TGTGCCAGCAGGATAACCGGGACAGGACGATCACCCCTCCACTTT. Its translation is CASRITGTGRSPLHF.

This clone was seen once. CDR3 in DNA: TGTGCCAGCAGCTCTGACCCCGGAGGCCTAAACATTCAGTACTTC. Amino acids: CASSSDPGGLNIQYF. The chain combines TRBV7-2 with TRBJ2-4; D might be TRBD2 (5 bases). The germline V and J ends were trimmed by 4 bases and 6 bases, with 16 bases remaining between them. The CDR3 totals 15 residues. CDR1 and CDR2 from the germline V gene are SGHTA and FQGNSA.

The chain recombines TRBV7-2 with TRBJ1-4; D gene ambiguous. Trimming stripped 1 base from V and 4 bases from J, with 10 bases between. Germline values: CDR1 SGHTA, CDR2 FQGNSA. This CDR3 region has 15 residues. The CDR3 bases are TGTGCCAGCAGCTTAGACCGGGGTAGTAATGAAAAACTGTTTTTT. It translates to CASSLDRGSNEKLFF.

J is TRBJ1-2 and V is TRBV27; D gene ambiguous. In germline, CDR1 is MNHEY, CDR2 SMNVEV (reference sequence). The CDR3 loop spans 15 amino acids. The V and J ends lost 0 bases and 4 bases respectively, with 12 bases between them. In DNA form, the CDR3 reads TGTGCCAGCAGTTTATCCAACAGCTTGTTCTATGGCTACACCTTC. This codes for CASSLSNSLFYGYTF.

This clone was observed once. The V gene is TRBV27, the J gene TRBJ2-2; D is perhaps TRBD1 (6 bases). Germline CDR1 and CDR2: MNHEY and SMNVEV (reference sequence). This CDR3 spans 15 amino acids. V was shortened by 4 bases and J by 5 bases, with 14 bases between the two germline ends. The CDR3 DNA is TGTGCCAGCAGTTCCAACAGGGCGATTACCGGGGAGCTGTTTTTT. Protein sequence: CASSSNRAITGELFF.

This chain connects TRBV5-1 to TRBJ1-1; D perhaps matches TRBD1 (6 bases). V was trimmed by 2 bases and J by 1 base, leaving 6 bases between them. CDR3 length: 13 amino acids. The V gene's germline CDR1 is SGHRS and CDR2 YFSETQ. DNA of the CDR3: TGCGCCAGCAGCTTACAGGGGAACACTGAAGCTTTCTTT. This codes for CASSLQGNTEAFF. Full variable domain (remainder filled in from reference TRBV5-1 and TRBJ1-1): KAGVTQTPRYLIKTRGQQVTLSCSPISGHRSVSWYQQTPGQGLQFLFEYFSETQRNKGNFPGRFSGRQFSNSRSEMNVSTLELGDSALYLCASSLQGNTEAFFGQGTRLTVV.

V is TRBV19 and J is TRBJ1-1; 9 bases map to TRBD1. The CDR3 is 14 residues long. The V gene end was trimmed by 6 bases and the J gene end by 5 bases; junction bases not matched to a gene: 7. CDR1 is LNHDA and CDR2 is SQIVND in the germline V gene (reference sequence). In DNA form, the CDR3 reads TGTGCCAGTAGCGAGGGACAGGGTGGGACTGAAGCTTTCTTT. This encodes CASSEGQGGTEAFF.

In regard to this clone: The same CDR3 can be traced to other DNA sequences in this sample. The J gene is TRBJ2-1, the V gene TRBV4-1; TRBD1 matches at 7 bases. CDR1 is MGHRA and CDR2 is YSYEKL in the germline V gene. This CDR3 has 16 amino acids. The J segment lost 0 bases and the V segment lost 2 bases, leaving 4 bases of the junction unmatched. The CDR3 bases are TGCGCCAGCAGCCAACGACAGGGAAGCTCCTACAATGAGCAGTTCTTC. It specifies CASSQRQGSSYNEQFF.

The chain has TRBV19 and TRBJ1-5, with D possibly being TRBD1 (5 bases). Germline V gene sequence: CDR1 LNHDA, CDR2 SQIVND (reference sequence). The ends were cut back, 0 bases at V and 4 bases at J, with 10 bases in the middle. The CDR3 contains 15 residues. In DNA, the CDR3 is TGTGCCAGTAGTATAGATTATCGGGGGAATCAGCCCCAGCATTTT. As protein: CASSIDYRGNQPQHF. Supplemented by reference TRBV19 and TRBJ1-5, the full variable domain reads DGGITQSPKYLFRKEGQNVTLSCEQNLNHDAMYWYRQDPGQGLRLIYYSQIVNDFQKGDIAEGYSVSREKKESFPLTVTSAQKNPTAFYLCASSIDYRGNQPQHFGDGTRLSIL.

This sequence joins TRBV7-8 and TRBJ2-1, with TRBD2 as a possible D gene (6 bases). Trimming shortened V by 5 bases and J by 6 bases, and 14 bases separated the two germline ends. Germline V gene data show CDR1 as SGHVS and CDR2 as FQNEAQ. The length of the CDR3 is 14 residues. CDR3: CASSARLVGNEQFF. The CDR3 nucleotides are TGTGCCAGCAGCGCGCGACTAGTTGGCAATGAGCAGTTCTTC. Looking up the rest from reference TRBV7-8 and TRBJ2-1 gives the full variable domain: GAGVSQSPRYKVAKRGQDVALRCDPISGHVSLFWYQQALGQGPEFLTYFQNEAQLDKSGLPSDRFFAERPEGSVSTLKIQRTQQEDSAVYLCASSARLVGNEQFFGPGTRLTVL.

The J gene is TRBJ2-2, the V gene TRBV15; D uncertain. This CDR3 region has 15 residues. Per germline, CDR1 LNHNV and CDR2 YYDKDF (reference sequence). Trimming pared 0 bases from V and 2 bases from J, leaving 7 bases between. This CDR3 is CATSREAVNTGELFF. CDR3 nucleotide sequence: TGTGCCACCAGCAGAGAGGCCGTCAACACCGGGGAGCTGTTTTTT.

The chain has TRBV9 and TRBJ2-7; TRBD1 matches at 11 bases. From germline, CDR1 is SGDLS and CDR2 YYNGEE. Germline trimming cut 0 bases from V and 6 bases from J; bases unmatched to any gene: 2. This CDR3 has 14 residues. Here the CDR3 reads CASSVVGTGGEQYF. The CDR3 DNA sequence: TGTGCCAGCAGCGTAGTAGGGACAGGGGGCGAGCAGTACTTC.

The chain combines TRBV7-9 with TRBJ1-5; D may be TRBD1 (5 bases). The CDR3 is 13 amino acids. V was shortened by 5 bases and J by 5 bases, with 10 bases between the two germline ends. In germline, CDR1 is SEHNR, CDR2 FQNEAQ (reference sequence). The CDR3 loop is CASSTGAYQPQHF. DNA for the CDR3: TGTGCCAGCAGCACAGGAGCGTATCAGCCCCAGCATTTT.

CDR3 sequence (DNA): TGTGCCACCAGTGACCTGACAGGGCATAATGAGCAGTTCTTC. Protein product: CATSDLTGHNEQFF. The rearrangement uses TRBV24-1 and TRBJ2-1; 7 bases map to TRBD1. Germline loops: CDR1 KGHDR, CDR2 SFDVKD. The CDR3 loop spans 14 amino acids. Germline trimming cut 4 bases from V and 7 bases from J; bases unmatched to any gene: 6.

The chain employs TRBV3-1 (or the pseudogene TRBV3-2) and TRBJ1-2; D is possibly TRBD1 (6 bases). V gave up 5 bases and J gave up 2 bases, with 12 bases separating them. This CDR3 region has 14 residues. Germline CDR1 LGHDT, CDR2 YNNKEL (reference sequence). CDR3 protein: CASSISDRNYGYTF. The CDR3 bases are TGTGCCAGCAGCATTTCCGACAGGAACTATGGCTACACCTTC.